The rows below give T cell receptor beta chains drawn from one sample of a study of identical twins. TCRdb re-derived calls from the 5' RACE reads in MiXCR, one entry per CDR3 protein. The sample lists fewer than 650,000 distinct CDR3 sequences, roughly 7.2% occurring once. These data were likewise used in another study, on yellow fever vaccine responses in identical twins.

Sequencing was performed on PBMCs. The source is a woman aged 18-29 years in good health. Both conserved end residues are part of each CDR3. The D gene is left open where the match is weak. Where a row states a size, it is once, few, many or the class of an expanded clone; other rows omit it.

j_call v_call clone_size d_call cdr3_aa cdr3_nt
TRBJ2-3 TRBV24-1 many TRBD1 CATSDPAGQESTDTQYF TGTGCCACCAGTGACCCGGCAGGACAGGAGAGCACAGATACGCAGTATTTT
TRBJ1-6 TRBV5-1 . . CASSSGQPSPLHF TGCGCCAGCAGCTCCGGACAGCCATCACCCCTCCACTTT
TRBJ2-1 TRBV4-2 many . CASSQEAHNEQFF TGTGCCAGCAGCCAAGAAGCCCACAATGAGCAGTTCTTC
TRBJ2-2 TRBV5-1 many TRBD1 CASSLGQGITGELFF TGCGCCAGCAGCTTGGGACAGGGGATCACCGGGGAGCTGTTTTTT
TRBJ2-1 TRBV7-3 . TRBD1 CASSLTLQGNEQFF TGTGCCAGCAGCTTAACACTACAGGGGAATGAGCAGTTCTTC
TRBJ2-3 TRBV6-2/TRBV6-3 many . CASAGAGGSDTQYF TGTGCCAGCGCAGGAGCAGGAGGGTCAGATACGCAGTATTTT
TRBJ2-3 TRBV25-1 . . CASSEYWDPPTDTQYF TGTGCCAGCAGTGAATATTGGGACCCGCCTACAGATACGCAGTATTTT
TRBJ1-4 TRBV28 few . CASSLLGANEKLFF TGTGCCAGCAGTTTATTGGGGGCTAATGAAAAACTGTTTTTT
TRBJ1-1 TRBV7-2 . . CASSPRQSRTEAFF TGTGCCAGCAGCCCCCGACAGAGTAGGACTGAAGCTTTCTTT
TRBJ2-7 TRBV20-1 . . CSARERRYEQYF TGCAGTGCTAGAGAACGGCGCTACGAGCAGTACTTC
TRBJ1-2 TRBV6-1 many . CASRSHQGRHGYTF TGTGCCAGCAGATCTCACCAGGGAAGGCATGGCTACACCTTC
TRBJ1-1 TRBV7-3 few . CASRSQVNTEAFF TGTGCCAGCAGATCACAGGTGAACACTGAAGCTTTCTTT
TRBJ2-3 TRBV20-1 few . CSASRGGVFDTQYF TGCAGTGCTAGCAGGGGAGGGGTGTTTGATACGCAGTATTTT
TRBJ2-7 TRBV6-5 . TRBD1 CASSYFGTGSYEQYF TGTGCCAGCAGTTACTTCGGGACAGGATCCTACGAGCAGTACTTC
TRBJ1-1 TRBV19 few . CASSEAGHMNTEAFF TGTGCCAGTAGCGAGGCGGGACACATGAACACTGAAGCTTTCTTT
TRBJ1-1 TRBV7-6 many . CASSLLEAGNTEAFF TGTGCCAGCAGCCTCCTAGAAGCGGGGAACACTGAAGCTTTCTTT
TRBJ2-3 TRBV7-9 . . CASSFPGRQTTQYF TGTGCCAGCAGCTTCCCCGGGCGCCAGACTACGCAGTATTTT
TRBJ2-3 TRBV24-1 . . CATSDQTTSSTDTQYF TGTGCCACCAGTGATCAGACGACCTCTAGCACAGATACGCAGTATTTT
TRBJ2-5 TRBV29-1 many . CSAGQMQETQYF TGCAGCGCCGGACAGATGCAAGAGACCCAGTACTTC
TRBJ2-3 TRBV20-1 . TRBD2 CSANGGSTDTQYF TGCAGTGCTAACGGGGGGAGCACAGATACGCAGTATTTT
TRBJ1-2 TRBV10-3 few TRBD1 CAISSRQGVSGYTF TGTGCCATCAGTAGTAGACAGGGTGTAAGCGGCTACACCTTC
TRBJ2-5 TRBV27 many . CASSTNSLQETQYF TGTGCCAGCAGTACTAACAGCCTACAAGAGACCCAGTACTTC
TRBJ1-5 TRBV29-1 many TRBD1 CSAAESGGGQPQHF TGCAGCGCCGCCGAGTCAGGGGGGGGTCAGCCCCAGCATTTT
TRBJ2-4 TRBV7-9 many . CASSLGVIQYF TGTGCCAGCAGCTTAGGGGTCATTCAGTACTTC
TRBJ2-7 TRBV2 few . CASRTGSGGSYEQYF TGTGCCAGCAGGACAGGGTCGGGAGGCTCCTACGAGCAGTACTTC
TRBJ1-5 TRBV6-5 . . CASSYPPPDGSNQPQHF TGTGCCAGCAGTTACCCTCCTCCCGATGGCTCCAATCAGCCCCAGCATTTT
TRBJ2-2 TRBV6-1 few . CASRARGTGELFF TGTGCCAGCAGAGCAAGGGGGACCGGGGAGCTGTTTTTT
TRBJ2-7 TRBV28 . TRBD1 CASRQNRGEQYF TGTGCCAGCAGGCAGAACAGGGGCGAGCAGTACTTC
TRBJ2-1 TRBV7-9 many . CASRDYSYNEQFF TGTGCCAGCAGGGACTATTCCTACAATGAGCAGTTCTTC
TRBJ2-3 TRBV7-6 . . CASCAGHTDTQYF TGTGCCAGCTGTGCGGGGCACACAGATACGCAGTATTTT
TRBJ1-5 TRBV2 many TRBD1 CASSENRGLGNQPQHF TGTGCCAGCAGTGAAAACAGGGGGTTGGGCAATCAGCCCCAGCATTTT
TRBJ2-1 TRBV20-1 . . CSARVGAGGNEQFF TGCAGTGCTAGAGTAGGAGCGGGTGGCAATGAGCAGTTCTTC
TRBJ2-7 TRBV2 . TRBD2 CASSELAGWGSYEQYF TGTGCCAGCAGTGAACTAGCGGGATGGGGCTCCTACGAGCAGTACTTC
TRBJ2-1 TRBV7-8 . TRBD2 CASSLVGAGGTTYNEQFF TGTGCCAGCAGCTTAGTAGGGGCGGGAGGTACCACTTACAATGAGCAGTTCTTC
TRBJ2-6 TRBV29-1 . TRBD2 CSTTGGASGANVLTF TGCAGCACGACGGGGGGTGCCTCTGGGGCCAACGTCCTGACTTTC
TRBJ2-5 TRBV15 . TRBD2 CATRPLAGGSRMTQYF TGTGCCACCAGGCCTCTAGCGGGAGGGAGCCGTATGACCCAGTACTTC
TRBJ2-1 TRBV12-3/TRBV12-4 many . CASSLRGGYNEQFF TGTGCCAGCAGTTTAAGAGGGGGGTACAATGAGCAGTTCTTC
TRBJ2-1 TRBV5-1 . . CASSLGGGVLGGSYNEQFF TGCGCCAGCAGCCTTGGGGGTGGGGTGTTAGGGGGCTCCTACAATGAGCAGTTCTTC